This T cell receptor beta chain was documented in a study of shared T cell receptors in the human thymus. This CDR3 has 14 residues. Germline values: CDR1 WSHSY, CDR2 SAAADI. The V gene end was trimmed by 8 bases and the J gene end by 0 bases; junction bases not matched to a gene: 5. The data were produced by immunoSEQ multiplex PCR, yet TCRdb's version contains in-frame clones alone and is incomplete. The repertoire holds about 610,000 clones, with around 87% as singletons. The same data also went into a second study, on human thymus T cells. Per that paper: Blood and thymic repertoires both appeared biased in V and J gene usage.

The sequence was obtained from a boy under two years old with a congenital heart defect. The sequenced material came from thymocytes. This chain uses TRBV10-2 with TRBJ2-5, with 8 bases matching TRBD1. The CDR3, as DNA: TGCGCCAGCCGGACAGGGAGGTACCAAGAGACCCAGTACTTC. It translates to CASRTGRYQETQYF.